The source of this T cell receptor beta chain is a study of blood T cell repertoires in COVID-19. This clone was recorded at least ten times. Participants were aged 18 to 89 years from 24 US areas. Trimming left V 4 bases short and J 0 bases short, with 7 bases between. CDR3 size: 14 residues. CDR1 and CDR2 from the germline V gene are LGHNA and YNFKEQ. Produced via immunoSEQ multiplex PCR; TCRdb's table is partial and in-frame only. Of roughly 250,000 clones in the sample, less than 90% were seen once. The V gene is TRBV4-2, the J gene TRBJ1-5; D gene unclear. The clonotype originates from a woman aged 45 to 65 who had recovered from COVID-19. Input material: PBMCs or T cells enriched from blood (not recorded which). CDR3: CASSPLNSNQPQHF. The DNA for the CDR3 is TGTGCCAGCAGCCCACTGAATAGCAATCAGCCCCAGCATTTT.